The rows below give T cell receptor beta chains drawn from one sample of a study of CD8+ T cells in alopecia areata. Clones were read by immunoSEQ multiplex PCR, and TCRdb kept only the in-frame ones, dropping some. The sample yields roughly 250,000 clones, 45% to 70% seen once. Sequencing used CD4+ T cells sorted from blood, obtained at roughly week 52, from a patient treated with tofacitinib. All receptors come from a human donor with alopecia areata. The CDR3 runs from the conserved cysteine through the conserved F or W. A D gene is named only where the DNA matches it firmly. Not all rows give a size; the values are once, few, many and, for expanded clones, a class.

d_gene | j_gene | len | v_gene | abundance | CDR3aa | CDR3nt
. | TRBJ2-3 | 11 | TRBV29-1 | few | CSVDLTDTQYF | TGCAGCGTTGACCTCACAGATACGCAGTATTTT
. | TRBJ1-6 | 15 | TRBV5-1 | . | CASSKGTSNNSPLHF | TGCGCCAGCAGCAAAGGGACTTCAAATAATTCACCCCTCCACTTT
TRBD1 | TRBJ1-2 | 14 | TRBV9 | . | CASSGTGTGDGYTF | TGTGCCAGCAGCGGTACCGGGACAGGGGATGGCTACACCTTC
. | TRBJ1-4 | 13 | TRBV9 | . | CASSPGTGEKLFF | TGTGCCAGCAGCCCCGGGACCGGAGAAAAACTGTTTTTT
. | TRBJ2-1 | 13 | TRBV5-1 | few | CASSLVRANEQFF | TGCGCCAGCAGCTTGGTCAGAGCTAATGAGCAGTTCTTC
. | TRBJ2-2 | 11 | TRBV30 | . | CAWAGFGELFF | TGTGCCTGGGCGGGGTTCGGGGAGCTGTTTTTT
. | TRBJ2-3 | 16 | TRBV7-8 | . | CASSHIRTIETDTQYF | TGTGCCAGCAGTCACATCCGGACTATCGAAACAGATACGCAGTATTTT
. | TRBJ1-6 | 13 | TRBV7-9 | . | CASSFDGSLPLHF | TGTGCCAGCAGCTTTGACGGCTCTCTCCCCCTCCACTTT
. | TRBJ1-1 | 11 | TRBV20-1 | . | CSADRPAEAFF | TGCAGTGCCGACAGGCCAGCAGAAGCTTTCTTT
TRBD2 | TRBJ2-5 | 13 | TRBV6-5 | few | CASSGLAQETQYF | TGTGCCAGCAGCGGACTAGCCCAAGAGACCCAGTACTTC